One TCR beta chain is described in this entry. This record comes from a study of blood T cell repertoires in COVID-19. Background on the study: Sites across the United States, Italy and Spain contributed samples from acute and convalescent COVID-19. Nucleic acid was either cDNA or gDNA, and it came from T cells, B-cell-depleted T cells, or PBMCs.

The CDR3 runs to 15 residues. Trimming cost V 0 bases and J 2 bases, with 11 bases left between them. The germline gives CDR1 SGHTS, CDR2 YDEGEE. In the source study's methods: By means of reference gene primer amplification, nucleated cell counts were estimated. Some clones are missing from TCRdb's copy, which holds only in-frame ones; the method was immunoSEQ multiplex PCR. The D gene and trimming were derived from the DNA, and the V and J assignments and clone size from that table. The sample records 150,000 to 180,000 clones, roughly 80% being singletons. Sequencing was done on a sample of peripheral blood. The chain employs TRBV5-8 and TRBJ2-5, with D possibly matching TRBD2 (6 bases). This receptor was identified in an elderly man with acute or convalescent COVID-19. CDR3 sequence reads: CASSLGAGTQETQYF. CDR3 DNA: TGTGCCAGCAGCTTGGGGGCAGGGACTCAAGAGACCCAGTACTTC.